This record concerns one T cell receptor (beta chain) sequence. This specimen comes from a study of blood T cell repertoires in COVID-19. The overall study: Samples came from the United States, Italy and Spain, spanning acute and convalescent COVID-19. Sources were T cells, B-cell-depleted T cells, or PBMCs; the material itself was cDNA or gDNA.

Profiled with immunoSEQ multiplex PCR; TCRdb holds only in-frame clones, not every one. This sample has 150,000 to 200,000 clones, with about 80% found just once. The ends lost 0 bases at V and 6 bases at J; junction bases unmatched: 6. Germline values: CDR1 SGDLS, CDR2 YYNGEE. This CDR3 has 15 residues. The receptor was isolated from a woman between 40 and 55 years old with COVID-19, enrolled during active disease. This chain connects TRBV9 to TRBJ2-3; 8 bases line up with TRBD2. Sequencing was performed on peripheral blood. The CDR3 nucleotides read TGTGCCAGCAGCGTAGCCGGGGGGGCTGCCGATACGCAGTATTTT. Amino acid sequence: CASSVAGGAADTQYF.